This passage covers 17 T cell receptor beta chains from one sample sequenced in a study of CD8+ T cells in alopecia areata. RNA was isolated and reverse transcribed to cDNA, the sequencing template. Sequenced by immunoSEQ multiplex PCR; TCRdb stores in-frame clones only, minus some. The sample gives roughly 120,000 clones, about 61% of which show up once; around 2.7% is in the top ten. Sequenced: CD4+ T cells sorted from blood. These receptors were taken from a human donor in good health.

This clone was observed a few times. The CDR3 sequence: CASSSTGQRFNYGYTF. The CDR3 bases are TGCGCCAGCAGCTCGACGGGACAAAGATTTAACTATGGCTACACCTTC. The chain has TRBV4-1 and TRBJ1-2; TRBD1 might be the D (6 bases). Trimming removed 5 bases from V and 1 base from J, with 17 bases in between. The CDR3 spans 16 residues. Germline-derived CDR1 and CDR2 are MGHRA and YSYEKL.

This clone was counted once. The chain carries TRBV18 and TRBJ1-1; D is uncertain. Trimming cost V 2 bases and J 7 bases, with 14 bases left between them. The CDR3 sequence is 14 residues long. Per germline, CDR1 KGHSH and CDR2 LQKENI. CDR3 DNA: TGTGCCAGCTCACCAATTTGGGGATGGGGTGAAGCTTTCTTT. Protein sequence: CASSPIWGWGEAFF. Complete variable domain (other parts from reference TRBV18 and TRBJ1-1): NAGVMQNPRHLVRRRGQEARLRCSPMKGHSHVYWYRQLPEEGLKFMVYLQKENIIDESGMPKERFSAEFPKEGPSILRIQQVVRGDSAAYFCASSPIWGWGEAFFGQGTRLTVV.

The chain employs TRBV29-1 and TRBJ1-1; 8 nucleotides agree with TRBD1. The CDR3 extends over 11 amino acids. Trimming took 6 bases from V and 9 from J; bases not matched to a gene: 6. The germline gives CDR1 SQVTM, CDR2 ANQGSEA. The CDR3 sequence: CSVIGQGKAFF. The DNA for the CDR3 is TGCAGCGTGATCGGACAGGGAAAAGCTTTCTTT.

The chain employs TRBV5-6 and TRBJ2-3; 8 bases fit TRBD1. CDR3 size: 15 residues. Trimming at V came to 2 bases and at J to 4 bases, leaving 6 bases not matched to a gene. The germline gives CDR1 SGHDT, CDR2 YYEEEE. Here the CDR3 DNA reads TGTGCCAGCAGCTTTGACAGGGGTCTTGCAGATACGCAGTATTTT. Translation gives CASSFDRGLADTQYF.

This rearrangement joins TRBV29-1 to TRBJ1-1; possibly TRBD1 for D (6 bases). V gave up 4 bases and J gave up 0 bases, with 12 bases separating them. The CDR3 is 14 residues long. Germline assignment: CDR1 SQVTM and CDR2 ANQGSEA. The CDR3 sequence is CSVGIGGMNTEAFF. The CDR3 DNA reads as TGCAGCGTTGGTATAGGGGGGATGAACACTGAAGCTTTCTTT.

V gene TRBV30 combines with J gene TRBJ1-2; TRBD1 might be the D (5 bases). V dropped 7 bases and J dropped 8 bases, with 23 bases sitting between them. Germline CDR1 reads GTSNPN; CDR2 reads SVGIG (reference sequence). CDR3 length equals 14 residues. The CDR3, as DNA: TGTGCCTCCAAGATTGCCGGGACCGACTCGGGCTACACCTTC. This encodes CASKIAGTDSGYTF. The full variable domain, in which reference TRBV30 and TRBJ1-2 provide the parts outside the CDR3, is SQTIHQWPATLVQPVGSPLSLECTVEGTSNPNLYWYRQAAGRGLQLLFYSVGIGQISSEVPQNLSASRPQDRQFILSSKKLLLSDSGFYLCASKIAGTDSGYTFGSGTRLTVV.

V usage is TRBV10-1 and J usage is TRBJ2-7, with D possibly being TRBD1 or TRBD2 (5 bases each). V lost 3 bases to trimming and J lost 7 bases, with 22 bases between them. The V gene's germline CDR1 is WNHNN and CDR2 SYGVQD (reference sequence). The CDR3 loop spans 16 amino acids. CDR3 DNA: TGCGCCAGCAGTGACCCAGCCGGGACCACGCCAAAGGAGCAGTACTTC. Protein sequence: CASSDPAGTTPKEQYF.

The V call is TRBV5-6, the J call TRBJ1-5; 9 nucleotides line up with TRBD1. Germline CDR1 reads SGHDT; CDR2 reads YYEEEE. The CDR3 loop spans 17 amino acids. V gave up 0 bases and J gave up 3 bases; unmatched junction bases: 7. CDR3 DNA: TGTGCCAGCAGCTTGGCCGGGGGACAGGGCCTCAATCAGCCCCAGCATTTT. Amino acids: CASSLAGGQGLNQPQHF.

This clone came up a few times. The gene calls are TRBV25-1 and TRBJ2-3; D gene unclear. The V end lost 2 bases, the J end lost 5 bases, and 5 bases lay between the germline ends. CDR1 and CDR2 (germline): MGHDK, SYGVNS. CDR3 length: 12 amino acids. CDR3 loop: CASSERVDTQYF. For the CDR3, the DNA is TGTGCCAGCAGTGAAAGGGTAGATACGCAGTATTTT.

CDR3 coding DNA: TGTGCCAGCAGTTACTCTGGGGACACCGGGGAGCTGTTTTTT. Its protein product is CASSYSGDTGELFF. This chain connects TRBV6-5 to TRBJ2-2; D is unclear. The CDR3 is made up of 14 amino acids. Trimming removed 0 bases at V and 3 bases at J, with 5 bases between. The germline gives CDR1 MNHEY, CDR2 SVGAGI.

This rearrangement joins TRBV4-1 to TRBJ1-5; D not resolved. Germline values: CDR1 MGHRA, CDR2 YSYEKL. The CDR3 totals 15 residues. Trimming removed 3 bases at V and 6 bases at J, with 15 bases between. CDR3 nucleotides: TGCGCCAGCAGCCAGGTCACGGAGCTAGGTCAGCCCCAGCATTTT. Its translation is CASSQVTELGQPQHF.

J is TRBJ1-1 and V is TRBV27, with 7 bases aligning to TRBD1. CDR1 is MNHEY, CDR2 SMNVEV, per germline (reference sequence). This CDR3 spans 16 amino acids. The V gene end was trimmed by 4 bases and the J gene end by 1 base; junction bases not matched to a gene: 9. The DNA for the CDR3 is TGTGCCAGCAGTTCCTTTGGGACAGTGGGGAACACTGAAGCTTTCTTT. This codes for CASSSFGTVGNTEAFF.

V and J are TRBV5-1 and TRBJ2-1; TRBD1 matches 7 bases. CDR1 and CDR2 (germline): SGHRS, YFSETQ. The length of the CDR3 is 14 residues. V shed 1 base and J 9 bases; nucleotides not matched to a gene: 7. The CDR3 sequence is CASSLRGGQGEQFF. DNA of the CDR3: TGCGCCAGCAGCTTGAGAGGGGGCCAGGGTGAGCAGTTCTTC.

CDR3 DNA sequence: TGCGCCAGCAGCCCTCCCGGACAGGGGACCAACGAGCAGTACTTC. Translated, it gives CASSPPGQGTNEQYF. This chain links TRBV4-1 with TRBJ2-7; 9 bases are a match to TRBD1. The V gene's germline CDR1 is MGHRA and CDR2 YSYEKL. V trimming: 4 bases; J trimming: 5 bases; junction bases outside the gene matches: 9. The CDR3 spans 15 residues.

The rearrangement uses TRBV9 and TRBJ1-5; D is perhaps TRBD1 (5 bases). V dropped 4 bases and J dropped 6 bases, with 32 bases sitting between them. Germline assignment: CDR1 SGDLS and CDR2 YYNGEE. The CDR3 length is 20 residues. CDR3 sequence (DNA): TGTGCCAGCAGCCCCGCCGGTGGGGGGAGGGTCTTGCCCCTTGGTCAGCCCCAGCATTTT. Its translation: CASSPAGGGRVLPLGQPQHF.

Of note for this clone: At one boundary the junction diverges from the germline segment, which might be a read error. V usage is TRBV7-8 and J usage is TRBJ2-5; TRBD1 agrees at 8 bases. This CDR3 spans 15 amino acids. CDR1 and CDR2 from the germline V gene are SGHVS and FQNEAQ. Here the CDR3 DNA reads TGTGCCAGCAGCCCTCGGACAGGGCGCCAAGAGGCCCAGTACTTC. Its translation: CASSPRTGRQEAQYF.

The chain links TRBV7-2 to TRBJ1-1; a possible D gene is TRBD1 (6 bases). The CDR3 length is 14 residues. V was clipped by 1 base and J by 4 bases, with 10 bases between them. Germline-derived CDR1 and CDR2 are SGHTA and FQGNSA. CDR3 residues: CASSLGGGVTEAFF. CDR3 DNA: TGTGCCAGCAGCTTAGGAGGGGGAGTCACTGAAGCTTTCTTT.